These 10 T cell receptor beta chains were sequenced from one sample in a study of beta chain features in type 1 diabetes. What was sequenced were expressed TCRB transcripts, since all of the isolated RNA had been reverse transcribed. The method was immunoSEQ multiplex PCR; TCRdb's version includes in-frame clones alone and lacks a portion of them. The data show approximately 470,000 clones, roughly 31% seen once. Source material: naive CD4+ T cells from blood. These receptors came from a man aged 18 to 29 in good health.

This clone has just one count. In DNA form, the CDR3 reads TGTGCCAGCAGGCACTTCTCCCTAGCGGGCACTTACAATGAGCAGTTCTTC. Translating it yields CASRHFSLAGTYNEQFF. The chain carries TRBV27 and TRBJ2-1, with 8 bases lining up with TRBD2. Unmatched junction bases numbered 14, after V lost 6 bases and J lost 4 bases. This CDR3 is 17 amino acids long. Germline V gives CDR1 MNHEY, CDR2 SMNVEV (reference sequence).

This chain links TRBV18 with TRBJ2-7; D might be TRBD1 (5 bases). This CDR3 has 14 amino acids. Germline V gene lookup returns CDR1 KGHSH and CDR2 LQKENI. Trimming took off 4 bases at V and 0 bases at J, with 10 bases between the two ends. CDR3 protein: CASSLADSSYEQYF. DNA of the CDR3: TGTGCCAGCTCACTAGCAGACAGCTCCTACGAGCAGTACTTC.

The chain uses TRBV2 and TRBJ2-5; D is unclear. The CDR3 length is 10 residues. Trimming cost V 6 bases and J 4 bases, with 3 bases left between them. In germline, CDR1 is SNHLY, CDR2 FYNNEI. The CDR3 spells CASRAETQYF. In DNA, the CDR3 is TGTGCCAGCAGAGCAGAGACCCAGTACTTC. The full variable domain, its missing parts supplied by reference TRBV2 and TRBJ2-5, is EPEVTQTPSHQVTQMGQEVILRCVPISNHLYFYWYRQILGQKVEFLVSFYNNEISEKSEIFDDQFSVERPDGSNFTLKIRSTKLEDSAMYFCASRAETQYFGPGTRLLVL.

This clone appeared a few times. The chain joins TRBV19 to TRBJ1-1, with 7 bases matching TRBD1. Trimming took 5 bases from V and 4 from J; bases not matched to a gene: 7. The CDR3 loop spans 14 amino acids. Germline V gene data show CDR1 as LNHDA and CDR2 as SQIVND (reference sequence). CDR3 amino acids: CASSANRGGTEAFF. CDR3 nucleotides: TGTGCCAGTAGTGCCAACAGGGGAGGCACTGAAGCTTTCTTT.

This rearrangement joins TRBV10-3 to TRBJ2-7; D is unresolved. Trimming left V 10 bases short and J 6 bases short, with 19 bases between. The length of the CDR3 is 13 residues. Germline CDR1 ENHRY, CDR2 SYGVKD. The CDR3, as DNA: TGTGCCAGCCAGGACGGCCCTTTCCGCGAGCAGTACTTC. This encodes CASQDGPFREQYF.

This chain links TRBV7-9 with TRBJ2-2, with a tentative D call TRBD2 (5 bases). Germline CDR1 reads SEHNR; CDR2 reads FQNEAQ (reference sequence). V lost 8 bases, J lost 5 bases, and 12 bases lay in between. This CDR3 contains 13 residues. The CDR3 DNA follows: TGTGCCAGCGGACGGGGTGAAACCGGGGAGCTGTTTTTT. Translation gives CASGRGETGELFF.

This clone was counted between two and nine times. The DNA of the CDR3 is TGTGCCCACGGCGGGAGGAGAGGCTCTGGGGCCAACGTCCTGACTTTC. It yields the protein CAHGGRRGSGANVLTF. The rearrangement joins TRBV5-4 to TRBJ2-6, with 8 nucleotides matching TRBD2. CDR3 length: 16 residues. Germline trimming cut 10 bases from V and 0 bases from J; bases unmatched to any gene: 9. Germline CDR1 and CDR2: SGHNT and YYREEE (reference sequence).

Only a few counts were recorded for this clone. The chain uses TRBV9 and TRBJ2-1, with D perhaps matching TRBD2 (5 bases). Germline V gene lookup returns CDR1 SGDLS and CDR2 YYNGEE. CDR3 length equals 16 residues. V was pared by 4 bases and J by 5 bases, with 19 bases between. CDR3 loop: CASSPRRLAVNNEQFF. CDR3 DNA sequence: TGTGCCAGCAGCCCGAGGCGTCTAGCCGTCAACAATGAGCAGTTCTTC.

The table lists this clone with a few counts. This chain joins TRBV25-1 and TRBJ2-5; TRBD2 is a possible D gene (5 bases). Germline lookup yields CDR1 MGHDK and CDR2 SYGVNS. The CDR3 totals 13 residues. V dropped 2 bases and J dropped 7 bases, with 11 bases sitting between them. Written as DNA, the CDR3 is TGTGCCAGCAGTGAACCTGGGAGTGGGACCCAGTACTTC. Translating gives CASSEPGSGTQYF.

This clone was observed a handful of times. The rearrangement links TRBV5-4 to TRBJ2-7; no definite D call. CDR1 is SGHNT, CDR2 YYREEE, per germline (reference sequence). The CDR3 is 13 residues long. V dropped 4 bases and J dropped 2 bases, with 10 bases sitting between them. Here the CDR3 reads CASSISSAYEQYF. The DNA for the CDR3 is TGTGCCAGCAGCATATCGTCCGCCTACGAGCAGTACTTC. Looking up the rest from reference TRBV5-4 and TRBJ2-7 gives the full variable domain: ETGVTQSPTHLIKTRGQQVTLRCSSQSGHNTVSWYQQALGQGPQFIFQYYREEENGRGNFPPRFSGLQFPNYSSELNVNALELDDSALYLCASSISSAYEQYFGPGTRLTVT.